These 20 T cell receptor beta chains share one sample of origin, sequenced in a study of T-cell reconstitution after alpha-beta-depleted transplantation in children. Unique molecular identifiers featured in how the TCRbeta library was prepared. A single record per CDR3 protein comes from TCRdb applying MiXCR to the PCR reads. The sample has hundreds of thousands of distinct CDR3 sequences; 10% to 15% are singletons. The source was PBMCs, mostly from graft donor cells, collected 360 days after TCRalphabeta/CD19-depleted stem cell transplant. Receptors originate from a male patient between 10 and 17 years old who had a stem cell transplant for acute myeloid leukemia, so the T cells may come from the graft donor.

This clonotype was counted between two and nine times. The rearrangement links TRBV18 to TRBJ2-7; 9 positions match TRBD1. The germline V gene has CDR1 KGHSH and CDR2 LQKENI. Trimming at V came to 3 bases and at J to 12 bases, leaving 18 bases not matched to a gene. CDR3 length: 16 residues. CDR3 nucleotide sequence: TGTGCCAGCTCACCGTACTCATCGGGACAGGGATTGGGGTGGTACTTC. This translates into CASSPYSSGQGLGWYF.

This clonotype was seen many times. This chain's CDR3 is CASSHGAVSYNEQFF. In DNA, the CDR3 is TGTGCCAGCAGCCACGGAGCGGTTTCCTACAATGAGCAGTTCTTC. This chain links TRBV14 with TRBJ2-1; a possible D gene is TRBD2 (5 bases). The CDR3 has 15 amino acids. Germline CDR1 SGHDN, CDR2 FVKESK. The ends were cut back, 3 bases at V and 1 base at J, with 10 bases in the middle.

This clonotype was seen ten or more times. The CDR3 loop is CASSPNEGDTQYF. CDR3 DNA: TGTGCCAGCTCACCCAACGAGGGTGATACGCAGTATTTT. This rearrangement joins TRBV18 to TRBJ2-3, with D possibly matching TRBD2 (5 bases). The CDR3 contains 13 residues. Germline lookup yields CDR1 KGHSH and CDR2 LQKENI. Trimming removed 3 bases from V and 6 bases from J, with 10 bases in between.

V and J are TRBV20-1 and TRBJ2-1; D perhaps matches TRBD2 (6 bases). In germline, CDR1 is DFQATT, CDR2 SNEGSKA (reference sequence). The CDR3 is made up of 17 amino acids. Between the trimmed V and J ends, which lost 1 base and 7 bases, there was a span of 23 bases. The CDR3: CSARVLGGGMSGNEQFF. For the CDR3, the DNA is TGCAGTGCTAGAGTCTTAGGAGGAGGTATGAGCGGGAATGAGCAGTTCTTC.

The rearrangement joins TRBV20-1 to TRBJ2-5; 8 bases match TRBD2. V was pared by 5 bases and J by 1 base, with 6 bases of the junction left unmatched. CDR3 size: 14 residues. In germline, CDR1 is DFQATT, CDR2 SNEGSKA (reference sequence). The CDR3 here is CSAVSGTGQETQYF. The DNA of the CDR3 is TGCAGTGCTGTTAGCGGGACCGGCCAAGAGACCCAGTACTTC.

This clonotype occurred once. This may come from a read error, since a much larger clone is one base off. The gene calls are TRBV29-1 and TRBJ1-4; D is possibly TRBD1 (5 bases). Germline V gene lookup returns CDR1 SQVTM and CDR2 ANQGSEA. The CDR3 has 16 amino acids. CDR3 protein: CSVEVHRGVTNVKLFF. The CDR3 coding sequence is TGCAGCGTTGAAGTACATCGAGGGGTAACTAATGTAAAACTGTTTTTT.

This clonotype has a count of ten or more. The J gene is TRBJ1-5, the V gene TRBV7-9, with D unresolved. V was pared by 4 bases and J by 3 bases, with 13 bases between. The CDR3 is 15 residues long. CDR1 is SEHNR and CDR2 is FQNEAQ in the germline V gene (reference sequence). CDR3 sequence: CASSSTMGLNQPQHF. The DNA of the CDR3 is TGTGCCAGCAGCTCGACAATGGGTCTCAATCAGCCCCAGCATTTT.

This clonotype has more than one count but fewer than ten. The rearrangement links TRBV4-3 to TRBJ2-7, with D hard to call. Germline CDR1 and CDR2: LGHNA and YSLEER. CDR3 length: 14 residues. V lost 1 base and J 2 bases, leaving 9 bases between the germline ends. CDR3 DNA sequence: TGCGCCAGCAGCCAAGTCGACGGTCCCTACGAGCAGTACTTC. It codes for CASSQVDGPYEQYF.

The sample holds many counts of this clonotype. The chain uses TRBV9 and TRBJ2-3; D is possibly TRBD1 or TRBD2 (5 bases each). The V end lost 3 bases, the J end lost 4 bases, and 21 bases lay between the germline ends. This CDR3 is built from 17 residues. CDR1 and CDR2 from the germline V gene are SGDLS and YYNGEE. The CDR3 coding sequence is TGTGCCAGCAGCGGACCGGGACCCCAAAGGAATGCAGATACGCAGTATTTT. Translation gives CASSGPGPQRNADTQYF.

The chain carries TRBV11-3 and TRBJ1-1; tentative D call: TRBD1 (6 bases). Trimming stripped 2 bases from V and 5 bases from J, with 12 bases between. Germline CDR1 and CDR2: SGHNT and YENEEA. This CDR3 has 14 residues. In DNA, the CDR3 is TGTGCCAGCAGCTTACAGGGGCCTTTTACTGAAGCTTTCTTT. This encodes CASSLQGPFTEAFF.

This clonotype was observed a few times. The chain uses TRBV7-3 and TRBJ1-2; D is ambiguous. The germline V gene encodes CDR1 SGHTA and CDR2 FQGTGA. CDR3 length: 15 amino acids. Trimming removed 0 bases at V and 8 bases at J, with 16 bases between. In DNA, the CDR3 is TGTGCCAGCAGCTTAACGAAGGGCTCCAAAGGGGGCTACACCTTC. It encodes CASSLTKGSKGGYTF. Filled out from reference TRBV7-3 and TRBJ1-2, the complete variable domain reads GAGVSQTPSNKVTEKGKYVELRCDPISGHTALYWYRQSLGQGPEFLIYFQGTGAADDSGLPNDRFFAVRPEGSVSTLKIQRTERGDSAVYLCASSLTKGSKGGYTFGSGTRLTVV.

This clonotype was seen a handful of times. The chain recombines TRBV6-5 with TRBJ2-1, with D possibly being TRBD1 or TRBD2 (5 bases each). V dropped 6 bases and J dropped 4 bases, with 16 bases sitting between them. This CDR3 contains 15 residues. CDR1 and CDR2 from the germline V gene are MNHEY and SVGAGI. Here the CDR3 DNA reads TGTGCCAGCAGCTATCGACAGTGGGAGTACAATGAGCAGTTCTTC. The encoded protein is CASSYRQWEYNEQFF.

This clonotype was recorded once. CDR3 nucleotides: TGCGCCAGCAGCCAAGATTACGGCAGGATGGGTCACTACGAGCAGTACTTC. This sequence encodes CASSQDYGRMGHYEQYF. The rearrangement links TRBV4-3 to TRBJ2-7, with D unresolved. Trimming pared 0 bases from V and 3 bases from J, leaving 18 bases between. This CDR3 has 17 amino acids. CDR1 and CDR2 from the germline V gene are LGHNA and YSLEER.

This clonotype showed up many times. The rearrangement links TRBV29-1 to TRBJ2-5; either TRBD1 or TRBD2 may fit D (5 bases each). The germline V and J ends were trimmed by 7 bases and 1 base, with 7 bases remaining between them. From germline, CDR1 is SQVTM and CDR2 ANQGSEA. The CDR3 spans 11 residues. The chain's CDR3 is CSAGTQETQYF. The CDR3 coding sequence is TGCAGCGCCGGGACCCAAGAGACCCAGTACTTC.

This clonotype has only a few counts. The rearrangement links TRBV10-3 to TRBJ2-1, with D perhaps matching TRBD2 (5 bases). The V gene's germline CDR1 is ENHRY and CDR2 SYGVKD. V was clipped by 3 bases and J by 0 bases, with 9 bases between them. The CDR3 contains 15 residues. DNA for the CDR3: TGTGCCATCAGTGATGGGAGCCTCTCCTACAATGAGCAGTTCTTC. Protein product: CAISDGSLSYNEQFF.

V usage is TRBV5-1 and J usage is TRBJ2-4; 13 nucleotides align to TRBD2. Germline assignment: CDR1 SGHRS and CDR2 YFSETQ. J was trimmed by 0 bases and V by 3 bases; bases with no gene match: 3. This CDR3 contains 17 residues. The CDR3 nucleotides are TGCGCCAGCAGCTGGGGGACTAGCGGGAAAGCCAAAAACATTCAGTACTTC. Its protein is CASSWGTSGKAKNIQYF.

This clonotype was picked up many times. V is TRBV7-2 and J is TRBJ2-1; 9 bases match TRBD1. This CDR3 has 15 amino acids. The V and J ends lost 5 bases and 9 bases, in that order; junction bases with no gene match: 11. CDR1 and CDR2 from the germline V gene are SGHTA and FQGNSA. The CDR3 DNA is TGTGCCAGCAGCCTACAGGGGGCAATAGGAGTTGAGCAGTTCTTC. As protein: CASSLQGAIGVEQFF. The entire variable domain, with the rest obtained from reference TRBV7-2 and TRBJ2-1, is as follows: GAGVSQSPSNKVTEKGKDVELRCDPISGHTALYWYRQSLGQGLEFLIYFQGNSAPDKSGLPSDRFSAERTGGSVSTLTIQRTQQEDSAVYLCASSLQGAIGVEQFFGPGTRLTVL.

The V gene is TRBV28, the J gene TRBJ2-3; D is unclear. Germline V gives CDR1 MDHEN, CDR2 SYDVKM. This CDR3 spans 14 amino acids. The V and J ends lost 2 bases and 2 bases respectively, with 8 bases between them. CDR3 sequence: CASSLPGYTDTQYF. As DNA, the CDR3 is TGTGCCAGCAGTTTACCAGGCTACACAGATACGCAGTATTTT.

This clonotype appeared once. This may arise from a read error, as a much more abundant clone is one base away. The chain employs TRBV12-3 or TRBV12-4 and TRBJ2-7; TRBD1 is a possible D gene (6 bases). CDR3 length equals 15 residues. The ends were cut back, 8 bases at V and 2 bases at J, with 19 bases in the middle. CDR3 sequence: CASWTVDSGTYEQYF. The CDR3 DNA reads TGTGCCAGCTGGACAGTTGATTCAGGTACCTACGAGCAGTACTTC.

The chain couples TRBV27 to TRBJ2-3; tentatively, D is TRBD2 (7 bases). The CDR3 covers 17 residues. The V and J ends lost 1 base and 6 bases respectively, with 20 bases between them. Germline V gene lookup returns CDR1 MNHEY and CDR2 SMNVEV (reference sequence). The DNA for the CDR3 is TGTGCCAGCAGTTTATTCCTTGGGGGCGGGAGTAGGGATACGCAGTATTTT. This encodes CASSLFLGGGSRDTQYF.